This T cell receptor (beta chain) stems from a study of early T cells in non-severe SARS-CoV-2 infection. Whole-study context: The chains were unpaired, and the sequenced material was bulk RNA from unsorted whole blood.

Notes on the study in general: Matching against VDJdb likely underestimated virus-specific expansions, favoring anti-spike CD8.

Many counts were recorded for this clonotype. Its antigen is undetermined. Attachment of unique molecular identifiers was made to individual cDNA molecules. TCRdb used MiXCR to reprocess the 5' RACE reads, holding one entry per CDR3 protein. The sample includes tens of thousands of distinct CDR3 sequences, about an eighth seen only once; the top ten take around 4.2%. The sequence came from an adult who was a healthcare worker with PCR-confirmed SARS-CoV-2 infection or an uninfected control (not recorded which). Sequenced material: whole blood.

CDR3 protein: CASSHWGLADETQYF. The CDR3 DNA reads as TGCGCCAGCAGCCACTGGGGACTAGCTGACGAGACCCAGTACTTC. The rearrangement links TRBV4-3 to TRBJ2-5; 9 bases are shared with TRBD2. This CDR3 spans 15 amino acids. The germline V gene encodes CDR1 LGHNA and CDR2 YSLEER. V gave up 3 bases and J gave up 5 bases; unmatched junction bases: 7.